This T cell receptor beta chain was identified during a study of blood T cell repertoires in COVID-19. Study-level information: COVID-19 samples collected from the United States, Italy and Spain covered acute and convalescent phases. PBMCs, B-cell-depleted T cells, or T cells were the source of the cDNA or gDNA that made up the material.

V was shortened by 6 bases and J by 1 base, with 9 bases between the two germline ends. The CDR3 is 13 residues long. The V gene's germline CDR1 is ENHRY and CDR2 SYGVKD. Original processing notes: Nucleated cell counts were estimated from reference gene primer amplification. Profiling relied on immunoSEQ multiplex PCR, and the TCRdb table lists in-frame clones only, not all of them. V and J calls and clone size follow that table, whereas D and trimming were derived from the DNA. The sample has roughly 260,000 clones, around 90% seen once. A word on this clone: Distinct nucleotide sequences in the sample also encode this CDR3.

The chain carries TRBV10-3 and TRBJ1-1, with TRBD1 as a possible D gene (6 bases). The source material was peripheral blood. The sequence was collected from a woman aged 50 to 60 who had recovered from COVID-19. The CDR3 region has the DNA TGTGCCATCAGACTACAGGGGAACACTGAAGCTTTCTTT. Its translation: CAIRLQGNTEAFF.